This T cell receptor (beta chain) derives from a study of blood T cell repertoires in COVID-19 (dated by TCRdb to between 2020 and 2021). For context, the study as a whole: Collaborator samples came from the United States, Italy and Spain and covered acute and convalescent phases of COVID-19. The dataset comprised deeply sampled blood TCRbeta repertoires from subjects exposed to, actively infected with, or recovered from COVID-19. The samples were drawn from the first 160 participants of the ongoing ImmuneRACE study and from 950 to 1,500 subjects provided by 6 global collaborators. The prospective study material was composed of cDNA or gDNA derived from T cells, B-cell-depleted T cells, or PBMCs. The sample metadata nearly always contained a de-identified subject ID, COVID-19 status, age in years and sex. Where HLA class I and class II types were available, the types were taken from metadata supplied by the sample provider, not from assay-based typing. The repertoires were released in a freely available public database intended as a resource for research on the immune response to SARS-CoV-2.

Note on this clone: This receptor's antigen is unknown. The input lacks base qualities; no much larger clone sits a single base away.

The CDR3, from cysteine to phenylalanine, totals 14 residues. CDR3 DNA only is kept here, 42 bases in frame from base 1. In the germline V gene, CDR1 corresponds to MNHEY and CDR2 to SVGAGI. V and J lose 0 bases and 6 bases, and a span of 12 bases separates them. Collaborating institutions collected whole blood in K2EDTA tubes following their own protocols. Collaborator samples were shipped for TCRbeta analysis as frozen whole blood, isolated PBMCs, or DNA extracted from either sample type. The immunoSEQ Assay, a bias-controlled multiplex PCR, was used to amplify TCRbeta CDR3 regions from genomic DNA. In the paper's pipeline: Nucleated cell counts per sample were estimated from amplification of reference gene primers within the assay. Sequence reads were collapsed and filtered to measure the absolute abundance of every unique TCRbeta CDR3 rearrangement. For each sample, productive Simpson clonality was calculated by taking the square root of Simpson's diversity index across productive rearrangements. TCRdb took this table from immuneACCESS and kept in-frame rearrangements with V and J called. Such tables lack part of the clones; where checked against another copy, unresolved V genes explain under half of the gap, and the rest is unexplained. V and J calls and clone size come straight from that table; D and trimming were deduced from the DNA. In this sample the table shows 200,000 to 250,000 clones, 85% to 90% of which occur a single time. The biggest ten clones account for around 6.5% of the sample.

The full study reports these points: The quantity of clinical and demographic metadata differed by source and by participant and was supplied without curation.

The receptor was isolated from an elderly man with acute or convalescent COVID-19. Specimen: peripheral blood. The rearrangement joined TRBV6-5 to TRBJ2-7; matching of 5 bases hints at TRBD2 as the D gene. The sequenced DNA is TGTGCCAGCAGTTACTCCGGCGGGTCTGGCGAGCAGTACTTC. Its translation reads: CASSYSGGSGEQYF.